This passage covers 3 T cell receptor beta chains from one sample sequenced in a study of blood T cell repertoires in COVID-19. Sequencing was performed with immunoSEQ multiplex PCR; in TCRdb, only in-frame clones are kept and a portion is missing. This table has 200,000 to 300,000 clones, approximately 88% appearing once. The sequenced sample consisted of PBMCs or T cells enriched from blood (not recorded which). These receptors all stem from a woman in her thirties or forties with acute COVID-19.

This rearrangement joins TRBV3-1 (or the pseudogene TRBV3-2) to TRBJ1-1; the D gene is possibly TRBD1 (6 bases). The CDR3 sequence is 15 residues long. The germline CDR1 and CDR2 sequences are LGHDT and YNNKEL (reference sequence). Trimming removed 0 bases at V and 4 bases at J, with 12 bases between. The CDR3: CASSQDLWTVTEAFF. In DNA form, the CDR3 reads TGTGCCAGCAGCCAAGATCTTTGGACAGTCACTGAAGCTTTCTTT.

CDR3 sequence reads: CASSLVSGGWGYTF. The CDR3 DNA follows: TGTGCCAGCAGCTTAGTATCGGGGGGCTGGGGCTACACCTTC. The rearrangement links TRBV7-2 to TRBJ1-2; weak D call: TRBD1 (6 bases). Germline V CDR1 and CDR2: SGHTA, FQGNSA. This CDR3 contains 14 residues. Trimming left V 1 base short and J 8 bases short, with 14 bases between.

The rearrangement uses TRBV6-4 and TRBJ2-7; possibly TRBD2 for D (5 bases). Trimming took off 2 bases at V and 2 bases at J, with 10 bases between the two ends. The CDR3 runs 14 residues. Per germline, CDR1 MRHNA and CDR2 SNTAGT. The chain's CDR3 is CASSDGRGPYEQYV. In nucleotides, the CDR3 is TGTGCCAGCAGTGACGGAAGAGGGCCCTACGAGCAGTACGTC.